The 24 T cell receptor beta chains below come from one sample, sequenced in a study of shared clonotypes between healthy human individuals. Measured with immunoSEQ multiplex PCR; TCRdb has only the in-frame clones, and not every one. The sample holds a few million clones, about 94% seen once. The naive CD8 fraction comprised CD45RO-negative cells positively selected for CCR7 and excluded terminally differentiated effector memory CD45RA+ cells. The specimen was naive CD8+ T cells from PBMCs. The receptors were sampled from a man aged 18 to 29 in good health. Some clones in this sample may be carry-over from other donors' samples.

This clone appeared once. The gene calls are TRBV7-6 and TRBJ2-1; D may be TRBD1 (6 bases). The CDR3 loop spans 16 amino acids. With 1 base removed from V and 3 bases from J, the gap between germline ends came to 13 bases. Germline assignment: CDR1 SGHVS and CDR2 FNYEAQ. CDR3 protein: CASSLGPRDIYNEQFF. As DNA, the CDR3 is TGTGCCAGCAGCTTAGGCCCCCGGGACATCTACAATGAGCAGTTCTTC. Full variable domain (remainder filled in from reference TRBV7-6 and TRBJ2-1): GAGVSQSPRYKVTKRGQDVALRCDPISGHVSLYWYRQALGQGPEFLTYFNYEAQQDKSGLPNDRFSAERPEGSISTLTIQRTEQRDSAMYRCASSLGPRDIYNEQFFGPGTRLTVL.

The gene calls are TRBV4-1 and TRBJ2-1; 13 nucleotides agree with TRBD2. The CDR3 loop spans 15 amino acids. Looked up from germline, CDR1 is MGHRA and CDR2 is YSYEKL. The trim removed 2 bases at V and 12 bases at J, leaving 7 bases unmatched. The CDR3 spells CASSQTSGRDPGQFF. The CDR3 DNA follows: TGCGCCAGCAGCCAAACTAGCGGGAGGGATCCGGGGCAGTTCTTC.

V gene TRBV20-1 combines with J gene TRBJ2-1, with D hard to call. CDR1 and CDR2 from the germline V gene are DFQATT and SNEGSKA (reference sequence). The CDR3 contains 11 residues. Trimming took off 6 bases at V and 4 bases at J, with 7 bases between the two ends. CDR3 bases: TGCAGTGCGAAAGAATACAATGAGCAGTTCTTC. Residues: CSAKEYNEQFF.

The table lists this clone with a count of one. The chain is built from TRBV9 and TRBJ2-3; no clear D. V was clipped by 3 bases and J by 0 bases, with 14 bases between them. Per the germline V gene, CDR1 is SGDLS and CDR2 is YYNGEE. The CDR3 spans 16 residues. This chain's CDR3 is CASSDKARRSTDTQYF. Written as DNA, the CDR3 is TGTGCCAGCAGCGACAAGGCCCGAAGGAGCACAGATACGCAGTATTTT.

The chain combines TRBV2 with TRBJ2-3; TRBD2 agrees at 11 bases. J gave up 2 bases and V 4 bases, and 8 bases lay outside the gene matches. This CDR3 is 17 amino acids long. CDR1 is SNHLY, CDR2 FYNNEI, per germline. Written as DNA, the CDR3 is TGTGCCAGCAGTGCGCCGGGACTAGCGGAAATCACAGATACGCAGTATTTT. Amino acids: CASSAPGLAEITDTQYF.

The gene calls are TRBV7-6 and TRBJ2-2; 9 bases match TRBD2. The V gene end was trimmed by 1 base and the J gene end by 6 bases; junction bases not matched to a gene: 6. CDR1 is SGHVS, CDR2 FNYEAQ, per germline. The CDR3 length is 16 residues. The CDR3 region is CASSLEFSGRAGELFF. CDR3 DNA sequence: TGTGCCAGCAGCTTAGAGTTTAGCGGGAGAGCCGGGGAGCTGTTTTTT.

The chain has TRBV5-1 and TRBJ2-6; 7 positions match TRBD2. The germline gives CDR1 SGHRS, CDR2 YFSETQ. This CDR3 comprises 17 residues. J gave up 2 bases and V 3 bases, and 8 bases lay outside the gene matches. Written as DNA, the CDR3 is TGCGCCAGCAGCTGGACGGCGGGGGTTCCTGGGGCCAACGTCCTGACTTTC. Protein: CASSWTAGVPGANVLTF.

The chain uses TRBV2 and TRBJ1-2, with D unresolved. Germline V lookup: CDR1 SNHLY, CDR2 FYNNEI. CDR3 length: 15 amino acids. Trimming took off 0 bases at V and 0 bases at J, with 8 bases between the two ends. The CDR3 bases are TGTGCCAGCAGTGAAGCGCGGACGGCTAACTATGGCTACACCTTC. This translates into CASSEARTANYGYTF.

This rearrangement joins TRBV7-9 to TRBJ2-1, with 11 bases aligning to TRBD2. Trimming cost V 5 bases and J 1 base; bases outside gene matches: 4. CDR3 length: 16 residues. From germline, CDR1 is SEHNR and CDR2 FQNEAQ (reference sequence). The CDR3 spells CASSPSSGRSYNEQFF. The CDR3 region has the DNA TGTGCCAGCAGCCCTTCTAGCGGGAGGTCCTACAATGAGCAGTTCTTC.

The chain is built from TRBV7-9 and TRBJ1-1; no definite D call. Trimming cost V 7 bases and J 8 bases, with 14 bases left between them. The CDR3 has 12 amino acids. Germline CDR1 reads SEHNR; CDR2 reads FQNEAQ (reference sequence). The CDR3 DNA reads TGTGCCAGCATCAATCCATACGAGGAAGCTTTCTTT. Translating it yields CASINPYEEAFF.

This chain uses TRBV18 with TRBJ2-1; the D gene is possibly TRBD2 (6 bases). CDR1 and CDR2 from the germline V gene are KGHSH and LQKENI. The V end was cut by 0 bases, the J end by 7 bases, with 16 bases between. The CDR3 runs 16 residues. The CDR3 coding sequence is TGTGCCAGCTCACCACCGCATGGAGGGGTAGGGAATGAGCAGTTCTTC. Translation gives CASSPPHGGVGNEQFF.

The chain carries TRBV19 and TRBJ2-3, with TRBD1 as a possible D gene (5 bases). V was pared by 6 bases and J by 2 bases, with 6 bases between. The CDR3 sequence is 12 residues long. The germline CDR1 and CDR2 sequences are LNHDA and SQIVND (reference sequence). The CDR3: CASRDITDTQYF. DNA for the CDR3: TGTGCCAGTAGGGACATCACAGATACGCAGTATTTT.

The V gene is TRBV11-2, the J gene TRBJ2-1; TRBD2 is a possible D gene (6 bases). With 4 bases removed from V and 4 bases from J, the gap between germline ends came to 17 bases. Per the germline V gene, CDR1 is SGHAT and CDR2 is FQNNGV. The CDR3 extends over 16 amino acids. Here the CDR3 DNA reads TGTGCCAGCAGCTCCGGTTGGGGCGGGACTTACAATGAGCAGTTCTTC. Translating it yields CASSSGWGGTYNEQFF.

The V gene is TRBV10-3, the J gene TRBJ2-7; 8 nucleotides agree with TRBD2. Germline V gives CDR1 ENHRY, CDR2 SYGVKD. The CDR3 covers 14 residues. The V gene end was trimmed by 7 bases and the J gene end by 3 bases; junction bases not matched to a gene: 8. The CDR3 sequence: CAIKGSGTDYEQYF. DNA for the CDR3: TGTGCCATCAAAGGTAGCGGGACGGACTACGAGCAGTACTTC.

The CDR3 region is CASSSREGGGEAFF. The DNA for the CDR3 is TGTGCCAGCAGCTCGCGAGAGGGGGGCGGAGAAGCTTTCTTT. This sequence joins TRBV7-8 and TRBJ1-1; D is perhaps TRBD1 (6 bases). From germline, CDR1 is SGHVS and CDR2 FQNEAQ. CDR3 size: 14 residues. The V and J ends lost 4 bases and 8 bases respectively, with 17 bases between them.

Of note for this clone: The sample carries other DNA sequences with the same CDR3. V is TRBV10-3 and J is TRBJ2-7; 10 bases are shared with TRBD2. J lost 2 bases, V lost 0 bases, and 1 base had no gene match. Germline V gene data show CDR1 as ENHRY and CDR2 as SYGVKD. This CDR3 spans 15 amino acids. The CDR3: CAISESTSGTYEQYF. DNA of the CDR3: TGTGCCATCAGTGAGTCAACTAGCGGGACCTACGAGCAGTACTTC.

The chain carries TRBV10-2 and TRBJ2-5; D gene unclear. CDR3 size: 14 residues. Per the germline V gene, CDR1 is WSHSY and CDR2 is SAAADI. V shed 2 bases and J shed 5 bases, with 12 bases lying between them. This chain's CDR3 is CASSETARPETQYF. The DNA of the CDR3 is TGCGCCAGCAGTGAGACCGCGCGACCCGAGACCCAGTACTTC.

CDR3 sequence: CASSLSLWTGDVHGYTF. The CDR3 DNA reads TGTGCCAGCAGCTTGAGTCTTTGGACAGGGGATGTTCATGGCTACACCTTC. The chain is built from TRBV7-9 and TRBJ1-2; 9 positions match TRBD1. This CDR3 is 17 amino acids long. The germline gives CDR1 SEHNR, CDR2 FQNEAQ (reference sequence). Trimming at V came to 3 bases and at J to 6 bases, leaving 14 bases not matched to a gene.

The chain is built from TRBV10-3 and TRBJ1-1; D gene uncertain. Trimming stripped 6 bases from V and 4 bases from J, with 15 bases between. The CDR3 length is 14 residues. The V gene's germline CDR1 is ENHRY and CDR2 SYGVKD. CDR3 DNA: TGTGCCATCAGCACGACATCCAGTGGCACTGAAGCTTTCTTT. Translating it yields CAISTTSSGTEAFF.

CDR3: CASSLGGVGIDGNTIYF. The CDR3 DNA sequence: TGTGCCAGCAGCTTAGGGGGAGTGGGAATCGATGGAAACACCATATATTTT. This chain connects TRBV7-8 to TRBJ1-3; D is uncertain. CDR1 is SGHVS, CDR2 FQNEAQ, per germline. This CDR3 region has 17 residues. V was cut by 1 base and J by 3 bases, with 16 bases left in between. Together with reference TRBV7-8 and TRBJ1-3, the CDR3 gives the full variable domain: GAGVSQSPRYKVAKRGQDVALRCDPISGHVSLFWYQQALGQGPEFLTYFQNEAQLDKSGLPSDRFFAERPEGSVSTLKIQRTQQEDSAVYLCASSLGGVGIDGNTIYFGEGSWLTVV.

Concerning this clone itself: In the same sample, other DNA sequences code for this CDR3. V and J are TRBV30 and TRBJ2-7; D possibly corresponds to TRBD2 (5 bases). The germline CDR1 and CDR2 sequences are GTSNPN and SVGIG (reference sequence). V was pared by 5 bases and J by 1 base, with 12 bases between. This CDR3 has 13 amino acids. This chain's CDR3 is CAWSYGDSYEQYF. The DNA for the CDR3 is TGTGCCTGGTCGTACGGGGATTCCTACGAGCAGTACTTC. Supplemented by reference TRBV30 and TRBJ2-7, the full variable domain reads SQTIHQWPATLVQPVGSPLSLECTVEGTSNPNLYWYRQAAGRGLQLLFYSVGIGQISSEVPQNLSASRPQDRQFILSSKKLLLSDSGFYLCAWSYGDSYEQYFGPGTRLTVT.

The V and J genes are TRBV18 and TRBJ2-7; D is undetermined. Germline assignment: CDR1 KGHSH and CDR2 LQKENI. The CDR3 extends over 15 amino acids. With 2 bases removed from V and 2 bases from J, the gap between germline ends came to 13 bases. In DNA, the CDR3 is TGTGCCAGCTCACCAGGGCCACACTTCCCCTACGAGCAGTACTTC. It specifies CASSPGPHFPYEQYF.

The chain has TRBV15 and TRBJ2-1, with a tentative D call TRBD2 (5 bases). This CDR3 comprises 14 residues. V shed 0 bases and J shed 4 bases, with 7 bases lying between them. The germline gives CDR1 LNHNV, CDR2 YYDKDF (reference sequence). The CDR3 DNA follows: TGTGCCACCAGCAGAGAGGGAGAATACAATGAGCAGTTCTTC. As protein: CATSREGEYNEQFF.

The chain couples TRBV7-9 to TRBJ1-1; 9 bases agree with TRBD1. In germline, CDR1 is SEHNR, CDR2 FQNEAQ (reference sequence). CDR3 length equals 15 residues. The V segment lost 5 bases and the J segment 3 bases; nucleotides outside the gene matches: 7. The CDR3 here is CASSALTGGDTEAFF. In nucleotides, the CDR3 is TGTGCCAGCAGCGCCCTTACAGGGGGCGACACTGAAGCTTTCTTT.